The 22 T cell receptor beta chains listed next were all sequenced from one sample in a study of T cells after yellow fever vaccination. TCRdb recomputed calls from the 5' RACE reads with MiXCR, one row per CDR3 protein. The sample records roughly 500,000 distinct CDR3 sequences, over 15% being singletons. The input for sequencing was PBMCs, taken 15 days after the yellow fever booster vaccination. The source of these receptors is a man aged 30 to 45 who received the YFV17D yellow fever vaccine.

The CDR3 DNA reads as TGCAGCGTTTCGTTACATGCCTACGAGCAGTACTTC. Translation: CSVSLHAYEQYF. The genes are TRBV29-1 and TRBJ2-7; D gene unclear. Germline values: CDR1 SQVTM, CDR2 ANQGSEA. The length of the CDR3 is 12 residues. Trimming shortened V by 5 bases and J by 2 bases, and 10 bases separated the two germline ends.

This clonotype was counted between two and nine times. This chain connects TRBV7-2 to TRBJ1-5; 8 bases are shared with TRBD1. CDR1 SGHTA and CDR2 FQGNSA come from the germline V gene. V shed 5 bases, J shed 6 bases, and the junction held 6 bases outside the gene matches. The CDR3 loop spans 14 amino acids. The CDR3 DNA follows: TGTGCCAGCAGCCCGGACAGGGCGGGTCAGCCCCAGCATTTT. Its translation is CASSPDRAGQPQHF.

This clonotype was found a few times. V gene TRBV7-2 combines with J gene TRBJ2-1, with TRBD1 matching over 7 bases. The CDR3 has 13 amino acids. V gave up 7 bases and J gave up 6 bases; unmatched junction bases: 6. Germline V gives CDR1 SGHTA, CDR2 FQGNSA. DNA for the CDR3: TGTGCCAGCACCCGGGACAGAACCAATGAGCAGTTCTTC. This codes for CASTRDRTNEQFF.

Worth noting for this clonotype: One end of the junction varies from germline; a read error may be responsible. V gene TRBV5-1 combines with J gene TRBJ2-7, with TRBD2 matching over 7 bases. Germline CDR1 reads SGHRS; CDR2 reads YFSETQ. This CDR3 comprises 14 residues. CDR3: CASAPTAGRYEQHF. The CDR3, as DNA: TGCGCCAGCGCCCCCACAGCGGGAAGGTACGAGCAGCACTTC.

The rearrangement uses TRBV29-1 and TRBJ2-7, with TRBD1 as a possible D gene (6 bases). This CDR3 has 14 residues. V was cut by 5 bases and J by 6 bases, with 20 bases left in between. Germline lookup yields CDR1 SQVTM and CDR2 ANQGSEA. The CDR3 DNA reads as TGCAGCGTTTCGTCCCGGGACATCCGAGGCGAGCAGTACTTC. Translation: CSVSSRDIRGEQYF.

The rearrangement uses TRBV5-1 and TRBJ2-2, with a possible D match to TRBD1 (7 bases). V gave up 3 bases and J gave up 0 bases, with 12 bases separating them. Germline-derived CDR1 and CDR2 are SGHRS and YFSETQ. The CDR3 totals 16 residues. The CDR3 spells CASSWGDRTNTGELFF. The CDR3 bases are TGCGCCAGCAGCTGGGGGGACAGAACGAACACCGGGGAGCTGTTTTTT.

V and J are TRBV5-5 and TRBJ2-2; no reliable D call. The V gene's germline CDR1 is SGHKS and CDR2 YYEKEE (reference sequence). The germline V and J ends were trimmed by 1 base and 7 bases, with 8 bases remaining between them. This CDR3 has 13 residues. The DNA of the CDR3 is TGTGCCAGCAGCTTGCAAATGGGCGGGGAGCTGTTTTTT. It codes for CASSLQMGGELFF.

This clonotype occurred many times. The rearrangement links TRBV4-3 to TRBJ2-5, with D maybe TRBD2 (5 bases). Trimming left V 4 bases short and J 4 bases short, with 10 bases between. The CDR3 is 13 amino acids. Looked up from germline, CDR1 is LGHNA and CDR2 is YSLEER. As DNA, the CDR3 is TGCGCCAGCAGCCTAAACGAGGGAGAGACCCAGTACTTC. Encoded protein: CASSLNEGETQYF.

The gene calls are TRBV6-5 and TRBJ1-5; possibly TRBD1 for D (5 bases). The CDR3 runs 16 residues. CDR1 is MNHEY, CDR2 SVGAGI, per germline. Trimming left V 2 bases short and J 3 bases short, with 14 bases between. As DNA, the CDR3 is TGTGCCAGCAGTTACCCGGGGAGGGGACCCAATCAGCCCCAGCATTTT. It yields the protein CASSYPGRGPNQPQHF.

The rearrangement links TRBV6-1 to TRBJ1-1; 8 bases map to TRBD1. The CDR3 extends over 16 amino acids. With V trimmed by 2 bases and J by 0 bases, 5 bases remained unmatched. CDR1 and CDR2 from the germline V gene are MNHNS and SASEGT. Written as DNA, the CDR3 is TGTGCCAGCAGTGAAATACAGGGGGGGATGAACACTGAAGCTTTCTTT. Protein: CASSEIQGGMNTEAFF.

This clonotype was counted only a few times. The chain couples TRBV20-1 to TRBJ1-6; unclear D gene. CDR3 length: 15 amino acids. Germline V gene lookup returns CDR1 DFQATT and CDR2 SNEGSKA (reference sequence). V was clipped by 5 bases and J by 6 bases, with 17 bases between them. The CDR3 DNA reads as TGCAGTGCTTCCCTCGTAGGTCAAACTAATTCACCCCTCCACTTT. Its protein is CSASLVGQTNSPLHF.

This clonotype was seen only a few times. This chain joins TRBV20-1 and TRBJ2-7; 7 positions agree with TRBD2. Germline V gene data show CDR1 as DFQATT and CDR2 as SNEGSKA (reference sequence). The CDR3 is 13 amino acids. With 8 bases clipped from V and 2 bases from J, the junction kept 9 bases outside the gene matches. The CDR3: CSSGGAHPYEQYF. The CDR3 bases are TGCAGTTCGGGGGGTGCGCACCCCTACGAGCAGTACTTC.

The chain is built from TRBV14 and TRBJ2-2, with TRBD1 as a possible D gene (5 bases). Trimming cost V 3 bases and J 7 bases, with 12 bases left between them. CDR3 length: 14 amino acids. Germline CDR1 and CDR2: SGHDN and FVKESK. The CDR3 sequence is CASSQIQGYGELFF. The CDR3 coding sequence is TGTGCCAGCAGCCAGATCCAGGGTTACGGGGAGCTGTTTTTT.

V is TRBV20-1 and J is TRBJ2-3; no firm D call. Germline-derived CDR1 and CDR2 are DFQATT and SNEGSKA (reference sequence). The CDR3 covers 12 residues. The V end lost 0 bases, the J end lost 6 bases, and 7 bases lay between the germline ends. The CDR3: CSARDLSDTQYF. CDR3 in DNA: TGCAGTGCTAGAGACTTATCGGATACGCAGTATTTT.

The chain uses TRBV7-2 and TRBJ1-4; tentative D call: TRBD1 (5 bases). The germline gives CDR1 SGHTA, CDR2 FQGNSA. V gave up 1 base and J gave up 8 bases, with 14 bases separating them. The CDR3 has 15 amino acids. The CDR3 loop is CASSLVGGFGEKLFF. The CDR3 DNA is TGTGCCAGCAGCTTAGTTGGGGGATTTGGGGAAAAACTGTTTTTT. Based on the CDR3 plus reference TRBV7-2 and TRBJ1-4, the full variable domain is GAGVSQSPSNKVTEKGKDVELRCDPISGHTALYWYRQSLGQGLEFLIYFQGNSAPDKSGLPSDRFSAERTGGSVSTLTIQRTQQEDSAVYLCASSLVGGFGEKLFFGSGTQLSVL.

This chain connects TRBV20-1 to TRBJ2-4; D is unresolved. CDR3 length: 15 residues. The V end lost 0 bases, the J end lost 5 bases, and 14 bases lay between the germline ends. CDR1 and CDR2 (germline): DFQATT, SNEGSKA (reference sequence). The CDR3 is CSAREVGQFENIQYF. The CDR3 coding sequence is TGCAGTGCTAGAGAGGTCGGGCAGTTTGAAAACATTCAGTACTTC.

The sample holds a few counts of this clonotype. The V gene is TRBV7-8, the J gene TRBJ2-7; D gene uncertain. Per germline, CDR1 SGHVS and CDR2 FQNEAQ. The germline V and J ends were trimmed by 2 bases and 4 bases, with 6 bases remaining between them. The CDR3 consists of 12 residues. CDR3 region: CASSLSRYEQYF. CDR3 DNA sequence: TGTGCCAGCAGCTTATCACGTTACGAGCAGTACTTC.

This sequence joins TRBV20-1 and TRBJ2-4, with 10 bases fitting TRBD1. The CDR3 totals 14 residues. Looked up from germline, CDR1 is DFQATT and CDR2 is SNEGSKA (reference sequence). Trimming cost V 0 bases and J 8 bases; bases outside gene matches: 4. For the CDR3, the DNA is TGCAGTGCTAGAGATCCGGGACAGGGGTACATTCAGTACTTC. It specifies CSARDPGQGYIQYF.

This clonotype has only a few counts. The chain combines TRBV18 with TRBJ2-3, with 9 bases that match TRBD2. The junction had 4 bases not matched to a gene; V was cut back by 0 bases and J by 3 bases. Per the germline V gene, CDR1 is KGHSH and CDR2 is LQKENI. The CDR3 has 16 amino acids. The CDR3 DNA is TGTGCCAGCTCACCACCCCGCGGGAGGGCGACAGATACGCAGTATTTT. This translates into CASSPPRGRATDTQYF. The whole variable domain, remainder taken from reference TRBV18 and TRBJ2-3, is NAGVMQNPRHLVRRRGQEARLRCSPMKGHSHVYWYRQLPEEGLKFMVYLQKENIIDESGMPKERFSAEFPKEGPSILRIQQVVRGDSAAYFCASSPPRGRATDTQYFGPGTRLTVL.

CDR3 nucleotide sequence: TGTGCCAGTACAGCCCCCACTAGCGGGAGCTACAATGAGCAGTTCTTC. Translating it yields CASTAPTSGSYNEQFF. The chain combines TRBV19 with TRBJ2-1, with 11 bases fitting TRBD2. After removal of 7 bases from V and 3 bases from J, the junction contained 8 bases not matched to a gene. The germline CDR1 and CDR2 sequences are LNHDA and SQIVND (reference sequence). The CDR3 length is 16 residues.

This clonotype was counted a few times. V and J are TRBV5-1 and TRBJ2-5, with 9 bases that match TRBD1. J was trimmed by 6 bases and V by 4 bases; bases with no gene match: 4. Germline CDR1 is SGHRS and CDR2 is YFSETQ. The CDR3 is made up of 13 amino acids. CDR3 bases: TGCGCCAGCAGCCCGGACAGGGGTCAGACCCAGTACTTC. Amino acid sequence: CASSPDRGQTQYF.

This clonotype occurred many times. The chain links TRBV10-3 to TRBJ2-2; D may match TRBD1 or TRBD2 (5 bases each). CDR3 length: 12 residues. The V end was cut by 7 bases, the J end by 6 bases, with 9 bases between. CDR1 and CDR2 from the germline V gene are ENHRY and SYGVKD. CDR3 bases: TGTGCCATCACCACGGGGCCCGGGGAGCTGTTTTTT. This codes for CAITTGPGELFF.